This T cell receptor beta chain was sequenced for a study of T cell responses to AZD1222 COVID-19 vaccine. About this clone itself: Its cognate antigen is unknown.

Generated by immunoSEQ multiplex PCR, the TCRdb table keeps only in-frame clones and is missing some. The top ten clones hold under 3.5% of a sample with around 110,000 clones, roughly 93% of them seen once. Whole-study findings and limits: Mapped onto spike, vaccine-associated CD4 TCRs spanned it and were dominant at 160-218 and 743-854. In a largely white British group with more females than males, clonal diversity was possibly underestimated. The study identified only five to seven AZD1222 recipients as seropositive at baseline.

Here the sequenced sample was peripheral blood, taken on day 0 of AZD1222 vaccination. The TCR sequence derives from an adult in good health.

The CDR3 coding sequence is TGCGCCAGCAGCCCAGAGGACAGGGAAGGCAATGAGCAGTTCTTC. Translated, it gives CASSPEDREGNEQFF. The genes are TRBV4-1 and TRBJ2-1, with 8 bases matching TRBD1. Trimming at V came to 4 bases and at J to 6 bases, leaving 8 bases not matched to a gene. The CDR3 length is 15 residues. CDR1 MGHRA and CDR2 YSYEKL come from the germline V gene.